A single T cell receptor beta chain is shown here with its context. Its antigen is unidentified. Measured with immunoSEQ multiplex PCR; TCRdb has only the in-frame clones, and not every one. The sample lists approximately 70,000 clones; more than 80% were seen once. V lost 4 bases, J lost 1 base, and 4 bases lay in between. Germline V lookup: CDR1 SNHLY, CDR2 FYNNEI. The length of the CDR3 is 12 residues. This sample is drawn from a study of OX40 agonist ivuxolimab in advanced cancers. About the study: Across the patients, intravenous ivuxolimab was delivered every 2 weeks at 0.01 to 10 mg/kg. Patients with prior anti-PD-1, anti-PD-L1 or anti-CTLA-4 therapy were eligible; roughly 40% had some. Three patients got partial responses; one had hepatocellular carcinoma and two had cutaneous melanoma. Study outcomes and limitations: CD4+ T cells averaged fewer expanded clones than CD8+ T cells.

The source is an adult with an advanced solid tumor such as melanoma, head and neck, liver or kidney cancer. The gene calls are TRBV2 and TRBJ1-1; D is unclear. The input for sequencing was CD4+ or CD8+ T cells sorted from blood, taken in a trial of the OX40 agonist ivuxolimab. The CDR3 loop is CASSVRNTEAFF. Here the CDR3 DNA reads TGTGCCAGCAGTGTTAGGAACACTGAAGCTTTCTTT.